This is a list of T cell receptor beta chains from one sample in a study of cytomegalovirus exposure and HLA in healthy donors. Assay used: immunoSEQ multiplex PCR; TCRdb lists only in-frame clones, some missing. Of about 170,000 clones detected, roughly 80% appear once; the ten largest clones hold approximately 0.78%. Sequencing was carried out using PBMCs. The receptors shown here come from a young woman in good health and CMV-seronegative. Both conserved end residues are part of each CDR3.

v_call cdr3_aa
TRBV4-1 CASSQGYNSRTDTQYF
TRBV6-1 CASTGLAGSINEQFF
TRBV29-1 CSVAGLAAGELFF
TRBV27 CASSPSQGASSYEQYF
TRBV16 CASSQSLLNTEAFF
TRBV19 CASSLGRGTEAFF
TRBV5-1 CASTLAGVLSDEQFF
TRBV28 CASSLVTPSSYNEQFF
TRBV19 CAVGGAEGDSLGQPQHF
TRBV15 CATSITGGYEQYF
TRBV28 CASSVGGAGHNEQFF
TRBV13 CASSLGGGIPPGELFF
TRBV5-4 CASSFGGWREKQYF
TRBV5-8 CASSYGGDTGELFF
TRBV18 CASSPTVNTEAFF
TRBV5-6 CASSFLVSPTSYEQYF
TRBV10-3 CAVGTSYNEQFF
TRBV2 CASSVGQGIYEQYF